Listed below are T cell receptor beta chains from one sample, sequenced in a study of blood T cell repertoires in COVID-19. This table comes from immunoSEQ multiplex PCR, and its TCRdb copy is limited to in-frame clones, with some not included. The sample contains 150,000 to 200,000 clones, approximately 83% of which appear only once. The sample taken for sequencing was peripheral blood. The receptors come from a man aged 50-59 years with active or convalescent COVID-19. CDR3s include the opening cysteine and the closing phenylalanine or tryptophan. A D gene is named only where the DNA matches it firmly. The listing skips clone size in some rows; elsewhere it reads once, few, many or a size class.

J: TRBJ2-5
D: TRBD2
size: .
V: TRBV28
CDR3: CASSLAREGLETQYF
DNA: TGTGCCAGCAGTTTAGCGCGGGAGGGCCTTGAGACCCAGTACTTC

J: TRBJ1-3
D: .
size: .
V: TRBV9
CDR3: CASSLKEGVGNTIYF
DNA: TGTGCCAGCAGCTTGAAAGAAGGGGTAGGAAACACCATATATTTT

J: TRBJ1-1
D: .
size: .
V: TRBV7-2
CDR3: CASSLAGRSTEAFF
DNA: TGTGCCAGCAGCTTAGCGGGGAGAAGCACTGAAGCTTTCTTT

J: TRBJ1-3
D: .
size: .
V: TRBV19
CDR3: CASSMGLPTRAGNTIYF
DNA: TGTGCCAGTAGTATGGGACTCCCCACCAGGGCGGGAAACACCATATATTTT

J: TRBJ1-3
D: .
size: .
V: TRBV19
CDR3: CASRPRTVSGNTIYF
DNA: TGTGCCAGTAGACCCAGGACAGTCTCTGGAAACACCATATATTTT

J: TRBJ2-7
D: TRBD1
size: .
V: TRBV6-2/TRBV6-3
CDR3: CASSLLGTGSAEQYF
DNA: TGTGCCAGCAGTCTATTAGGGACAGGGAGCGCCGAGCAGTACTTC

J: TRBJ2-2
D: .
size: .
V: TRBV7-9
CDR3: CASSYLAPGTGELFF
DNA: TGTGCCAGCAGCTACCTAGCGCCGGGGACCGGGGAGCTGTTTTTT

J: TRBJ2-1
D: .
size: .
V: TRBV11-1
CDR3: CASSPGDSMGRNEQFF
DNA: TGTGCCAGCAGCCCGGGAGATTCCATGGGACGGAATGAGCAGTTCTTC

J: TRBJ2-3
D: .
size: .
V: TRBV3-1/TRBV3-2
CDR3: CASSQDRSSTDTQYF
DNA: TGTGCCAGCAGCCAAGACAGGTCGAGCACAGATACGCAGTATTTT

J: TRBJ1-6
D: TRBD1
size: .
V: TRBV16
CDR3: CASSPAGQGNSPLHF
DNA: TGTGCCAGCAGCCCCGCAGGACAGGGGAATTCACCCCTCCACTTT

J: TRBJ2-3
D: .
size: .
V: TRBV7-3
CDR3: CASSPDRPNLRTDTQYF
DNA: TGTGCCAGCAGCCCCGACAGGCCCAACCTTCGCACAGATACGCAGTATTTT

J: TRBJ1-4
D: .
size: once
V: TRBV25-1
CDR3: CASSYPRGSANEKLFF
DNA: TGTGCCAGCAGTTATCCACGGGGGTCGGCTAATGAAAAACTGTTTTTT

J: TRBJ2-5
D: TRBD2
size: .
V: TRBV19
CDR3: CASSGGEQETQYF
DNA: TGTGCCAGTAGCGGGGGGGAACAAGAGACCCAGTACTTC

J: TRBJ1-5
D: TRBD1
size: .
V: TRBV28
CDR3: CASSLTGGSNQPQHF
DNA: TGTGCCAGCAGTTTAACAGGGGGTAGCAATCAGCCCCAGCATTTT

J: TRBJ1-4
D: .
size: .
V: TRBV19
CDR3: CASRREKLFF
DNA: TGTGCCAGCCGGAGGGAAAAACTGTTTTTT

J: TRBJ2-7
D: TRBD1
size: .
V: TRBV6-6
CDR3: CASRPGQGAQEQYF
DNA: TGTGCCAGCAGACCGGGACAGGGGGCCCAAGAGCAGTACTTC

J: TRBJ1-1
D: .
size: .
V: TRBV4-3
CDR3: CASSLSADTEAFF
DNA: TGCGCCAGCAGCCTCAGTGCAGACACTGAAGCTTTCTTT

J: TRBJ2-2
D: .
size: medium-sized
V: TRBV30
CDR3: CAWSVVLHTGELFF
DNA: TGTGCCTGGAGTGTAGTACTCCATACCGGGGAGCTGTTTTTT

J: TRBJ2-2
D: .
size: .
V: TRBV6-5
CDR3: CASSKQTEPTGELFF
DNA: TGTGCCAGCAGTAAGCAGACAGAACCCACCGGGGAGCTGTTTTTT

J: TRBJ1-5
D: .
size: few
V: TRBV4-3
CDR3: CASSQDPGHSNQPQHF
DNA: TGCGCCAGCAGCCAAGATCCGGGACATAGCAATCAGCCCCAGCATTTT

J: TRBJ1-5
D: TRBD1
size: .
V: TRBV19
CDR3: CASSKQGVQSNQPQHF
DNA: TGTGCCAGTAGTAAACAGGGGGTACAAAGCAATCAGCCCCAGCATTTT

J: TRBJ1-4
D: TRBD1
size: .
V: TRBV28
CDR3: CASSLGQRGEKLFF
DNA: TGTGCCAGCAGTTTGGGACAGAGGGGTGAAAAACTGTTTTTT

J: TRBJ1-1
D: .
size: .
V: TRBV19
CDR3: CASNPYLGGTAEAFF
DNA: TGTGCCAGTAACCCCTACCTCGGGGGGACCGCTGAAGCTTTCTTT

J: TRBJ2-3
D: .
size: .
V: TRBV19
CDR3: CASSIRGGVLDTQYF
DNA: TGTGCCAGTAGTATCCGAGGGGGGGTCCTAGATACGCAGTATTTT

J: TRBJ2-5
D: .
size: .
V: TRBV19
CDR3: CASSPYTTGGPGEETQYF
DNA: TGTGCCAGTAGTCCCTACACCACCGGGGGGCCGGGGGAAGAGACCCAGTACTTC

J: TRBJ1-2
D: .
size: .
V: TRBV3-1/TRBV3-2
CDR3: CASSQGSTGRGGYTF
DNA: TGTGCCAGCAGCCAAGGATCCACAGGGAGGGGTGGCTACACCTTC

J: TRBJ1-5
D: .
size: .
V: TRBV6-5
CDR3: CASSYGGGQDQPQHF
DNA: TGTGCCAGCAGTTACGGGGGGGGTCAGGATCAGCCCCAGCATTTT

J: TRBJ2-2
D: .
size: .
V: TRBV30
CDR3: CAWVPRGTGELFF
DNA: TGTGCCTGGGTACCTCGGGGTACCGGGGAGCTGTTTTTT

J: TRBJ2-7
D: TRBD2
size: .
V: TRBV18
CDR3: CASSAGRAGGNSYEQYF
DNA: TGTGCCAGCTCAGCCGGGAGAGCGGGAGGTAACTCCTACGAGCAGTACTTC

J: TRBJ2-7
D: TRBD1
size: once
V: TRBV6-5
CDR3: CASTPGQGAYEQYF
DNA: TGTGCCAGCACCCCGGGACAGGGGGCTTACGAGCAGTACTTC

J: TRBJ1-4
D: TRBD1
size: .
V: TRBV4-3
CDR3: CASSQVRTGIYEKLFF
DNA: TGCGCCAGCAGCCAGGTTCGGACAGGGATATACGAAAAACTGTTTTTT

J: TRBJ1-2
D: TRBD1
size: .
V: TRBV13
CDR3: CASSLGLRQGIYGYTF
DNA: TGTGCCAGCAGCTTAGGCCTTAGACAGGGGATCTATGGCTACACCTTC

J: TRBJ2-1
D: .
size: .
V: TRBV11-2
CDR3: CASSSRQDNEQFF
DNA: TGTGCCAGCAGCTCCCGACAGGACAATGAGCAGTTCTTC

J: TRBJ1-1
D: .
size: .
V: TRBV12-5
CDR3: CASGFQGMNTEAFF
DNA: TGTGCTAGTGGTTTTCAGGGTATGAACACTGAAGCTTTCTTT

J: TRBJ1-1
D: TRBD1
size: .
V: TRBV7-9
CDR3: CASSEQGKMNTEAFF
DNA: TGTGCCAGCAGCGAACAGGGGAAGATGAACACTGAAGCTTTCTTT

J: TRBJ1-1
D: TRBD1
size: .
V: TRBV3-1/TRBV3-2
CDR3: CASKRDGTGDTEAFF
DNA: TGTGCCAGCAAAAGGGACGGGACAGGGGACACTGAAGCTTTCTTT

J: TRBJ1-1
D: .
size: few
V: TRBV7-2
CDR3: CASGKGGNTEAFF
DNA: TGTGCCAGCGGGAAAGGGGGGAACACTGAAGCTTTCTTT

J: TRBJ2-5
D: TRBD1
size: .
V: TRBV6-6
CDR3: CASSPDRGRAETQYF
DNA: TGTGCCAGCAGCCCCGACAGGGGGCGAGCGGAGACCCAGTACTTC

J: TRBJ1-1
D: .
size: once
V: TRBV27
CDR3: CASSPRRETEAFF
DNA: TGTGCCAGCAGTCCGAGACGGGAGACTGAAGCTTTCTTT

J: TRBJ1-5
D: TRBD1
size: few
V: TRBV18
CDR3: CASSPGDRLNQPQHF
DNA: TGTGCCAGCTCACCTGGGGACAGGCTCAATCAGCCCCAGCATTTT

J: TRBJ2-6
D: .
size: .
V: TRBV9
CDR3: CASSRVGANVLTF
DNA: TGTGCCAGCAGCCGAGTAGGGGCCAACGTCCTGACTTTC

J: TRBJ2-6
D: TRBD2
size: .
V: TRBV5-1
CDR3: CASIASGVPSGANVLTF
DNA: TGCGCCAGCATAGCTAGCGGGGTACCCTCTGGGGCCAACGTCCTGACTTTC

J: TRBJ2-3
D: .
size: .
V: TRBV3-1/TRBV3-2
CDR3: CASSQTGTSTDTQYF
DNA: TGTGCCAGCAGCCAAACCGGGACTAGCACAGATACGCAGTATTTT

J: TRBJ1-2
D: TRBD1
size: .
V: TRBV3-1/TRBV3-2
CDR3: CASSLYRGQGTYGYTF
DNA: TGTGCCAGCAGTCTTTACCGGGGACAGGGGACCTATGGCTACACCTTC

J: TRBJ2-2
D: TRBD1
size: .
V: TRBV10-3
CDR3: CAISERTKGQGATLTNTGELFF
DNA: TGTGCCATCAGCGAACGAACCAAGGGACAGGGGGCGACCCTCACGAACACCGGGGAGCTGTTTTTT

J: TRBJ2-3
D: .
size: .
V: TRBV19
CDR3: CASTSGGTQYF
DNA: TGTGCCAGTACCTCTGGAGGTACGCAGTATTTT

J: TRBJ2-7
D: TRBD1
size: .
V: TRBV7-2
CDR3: CASSSLWTGSYEQYF
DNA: TGTGCCAGCAGTTCCTTATGGACAGGCTCCTACGAGCAGTACTTC

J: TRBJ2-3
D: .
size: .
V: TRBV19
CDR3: CASSSRTAETDTQYF
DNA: TGTGCCAGTAGTTCCAGGACAGCGGAGACAGATACGCAGTATTTT

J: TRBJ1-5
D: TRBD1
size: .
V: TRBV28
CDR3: CASSLAQGIVPQHF
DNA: TGTGCCAGCAGTTTGGCACAGGGGATTGTGCCCCAGCATTTT

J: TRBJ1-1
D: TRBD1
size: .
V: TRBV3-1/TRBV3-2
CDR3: CASSPGTGSEVAFF
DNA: TGTGCCAGCAGCCCCGGGACAGGGTCCGAGGTAGCTTTCTTT

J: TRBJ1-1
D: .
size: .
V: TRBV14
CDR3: CASSQGGGWNTEAFF
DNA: TGTGCCAGCAGCCAAGGCGGGGGATGGAACACTGAAGCTTTCTTT

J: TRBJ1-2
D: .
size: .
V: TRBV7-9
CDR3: CASSPGNYGYTF
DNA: TGTGCCAGCAGCCCGGGGAACTATGGCTACACCTTC

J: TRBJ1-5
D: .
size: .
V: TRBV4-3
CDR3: CASSQVIDQPQHF
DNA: TGCGCCAGCAGCCAAGTTATAGATCAGCCCCAGCATTTT